The next 5 T cell receptor beta chains were all read from a single sample in a study of T-cell reconstitution after alpha-beta-depleted transplantation in children. Unique molecular identifiers were built into the TCRbeta library. TCRdb independently ran MiXCR on the PCR reads; one entry per CDR3 protein. The profile shows about 160,000 distinct CDR3 sequences, more than 9.5% of them singletons. Sequencing was performed on PBMCs, taken before TCRalphabeta/CD19-depleted stem cell transplant. These receptors were taken from a boy between 2 and 10 years old with acute myeloid leukemia, due to receive a stem cell transplant.

This clonotype was seen repeatedly, ten times or more. The chain uses TRBV12-3 or TRBV12-4 and TRBJ1-6, with 10 bases fitting TRBD1. The CDR3 runs 16 residues. V lost 2 bases to trimming and J lost 5 bases; unmatched junction nucleotides: 3. CDR3 DNA sequence: TGTGCCAGCAGTTTATGGGACAGGGGTAATAATTCACCCCTCCACTTT. Protein product: CASSLWDRGNNSPLHF.

This clonotype was counted at least ten times. The chain links TRBV10-3 to TRBJ1-5, with D uncertain. V lost 1 base and J lost 0, with 7 bases in between. From germline, CDR1 is ENHRY and CDR2 SYGVKD. This CDR3 is 15 amino acids long. CDR3 bases: TGTGCCATCAGTGAGTTGGGCGGTAGCAATCAGCCCCAGCATTTT. It translates to CAISELGGSNQPQHF.

This clonotype came up many times. The chain carries TRBV20-1 and TRBJ1-1; D remains ambiguous. The CDR3 sequence is 13 residues long. Germline CDR1 DFQATT, CDR2 SNEGSKA (reference sequence). V was cut by 3 bases and J by 4 bases, with 12 bases left in between. CDR3 sequence (DNA): TGCAGTGCTAGTTTAGGAAAAGGCACTGAAGCTTTCTTT. As protein: CSASLGKGTEAFF.

About this clonotype itself: A much larger clone is a single base away; this may be a read error. The V gene is TRBV3-1, the J gene TRBJ1-1; 9 positions match TRBD1. CDR1 LGHDT and CDR2 YNNKEL come from the germline V gene (reference sequence). This CDR3 contains 16 residues. In nucleotides, the CDR3 is TGTGTCAGCAGCCCCGGGGACAGGGAGGCGAACACTGAAGCTTTCTTT. It codes for CVSSPGDREANTEAFF.

This clonotype has ten or more counts. J is TRBJ2-7 and V is TRBV5-1; 15 bases fit TRBD2. In germline, CDR1 is SGHRS, CDR2 YFSETQ. The V segment lost 0 bases and the J segment 5 bases; nucleotides outside the gene matches: 6. This CDR3 comprises 17 residues. CDR3 DNA sequence: TGCGCCAGCAGCTTGGGGACTAGCGGGAGGGGTTGGAACGAGCAGTACTTC. Its translation: CASSLGTSGRGWNEQYF.